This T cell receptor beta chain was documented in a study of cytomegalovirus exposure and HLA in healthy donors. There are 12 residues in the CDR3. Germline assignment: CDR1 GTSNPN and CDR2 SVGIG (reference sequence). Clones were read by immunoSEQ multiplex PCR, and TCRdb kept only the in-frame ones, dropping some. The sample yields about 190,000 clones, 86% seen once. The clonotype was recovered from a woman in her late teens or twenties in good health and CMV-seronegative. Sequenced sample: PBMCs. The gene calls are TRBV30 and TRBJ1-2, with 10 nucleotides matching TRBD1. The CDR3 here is CCGTGANYGYTF. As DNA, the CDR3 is TGTTGCGGGACAGGGGCCAACTATGGCTACACCTTC.